These 8 T cell receptor beta chains were sequenced from one sample in a study of PD-1 blockade in mismatch repair-deficient tumors. Repertoires were generated with immunoSEQ multiplex PCR, while TCRdb's copy carries only in-frame clones and drops some. Of about 110,000 clones in the sample, around three quarters were seen once. Sequenced here: peripheral blood, sampled 60 weeks after starting pembrolizumab. The receptors shown here come from an adult with mismatch repair-deficient cancer.

V gene TRBV29-1 combines with J gene TRBJ1-2; 8 bases agree with TRBD1. From germline, CDR1 is SQVTM and CDR2 ANQGSEA. This CDR3 is 14 amino acids long. The V gene end was trimmed by 6 bases and the J gene end by 6 bases; junction bases not matched to a gene: 12. CDR3 amino acids: CSVPPGQGGDGYTF. The CDR3 coding sequence is TGCAGCGTGCCCCCCGGACAGGGAGGAGATGGCTACACCTTC.

The chain is built from TRBV4-3 and TRBJ2-1; no definite D call. The CDR3 is made up of 12 amino acids. The V and J ends lost 5 bases and 8 bases respectively, with 10 bases between them. Germline CDR1 reads LGHNA; CDR2 reads YSLEER. CDR3 in amino acids: CASSSRWDEQFF. The CDR3 nucleotides are TGCGCCAGCAGCTCCCGGTGGGATGAGCAGTTCTTC.

In DNA, the CDR3 is TGTGCCAGCAGCTTATCTAGCGTCGGGGAGCTGTTTTTT. Its translation: CASSLSSVGELFF. The V call is TRBV11-2, the J call TRBJ2-2; the D gene is possibly TRBD2 (6 bases). Germline CDR1 reads SGHAT; CDR2 reads FQNNGV. Deletions cut 2 bases from V and 7 bases from J, with 8 bases between. This CDR3 has 13 amino acids.

The rearrangement uses TRBV2 and TRBJ2-7, with 9 positions matching TRBD1. Germline lookup yields CDR1 SNHLY and CDR2 FYNNEI. This CDR3 has 15 amino acids. V shed 4 bases and J 3 bases; nucleotides not matched to a gene: 7. The CDR3 coding sequence is TGTGCCAGCAGTGCGGGGGGACAGGGAAACTACGAGCAGTACTTC. Its translation: CASSAGGQGNYEQYF. The full variable domain, completed using reference TRBV2 and TRBJ2-7, is EPEVTQTPSHQVTQMGQEVILRCVPISNHLYFYWYRQILGQKVEFLVSFYNNEISEKSEIFDDQFSVERPDGSNFTLKIRSTKLEDSAMYFCASSAGGQGNYEQYFGPGTRLTVT.

This clone was observed a few times. The chain has TRBV9 and TRBJ2-1; the D is unclear. The CDR3 contains 11 residues. Germline V CDR1 and CDR2: SGDLS, YYNGEE. V was clipped by 7 bases and J by 8 bases, with 10 bases between them. The CDR3 coding sequence is TGTGCCAGCGGGGATCCCGATGAGCAGTTCTTC. It encodes CASGDPDEQFF.

V is TRBV11-2 and J is TRBJ1-1; D uncertain. Germline assignment: CDR1 SGHAT and CDR2 FQNNGV. V dropped 3 bases and J dropped 0 bases, with 8 bases sitting between them. The CDR3 totals 14 residues. DNA for the CDR3: TGTGCCAGCAGCTTTCTCGGAATGAACACTGAAGCTTTCTTT. This translates into CASSFLGMNTEAFF.

This chain links TRBV19 with TRBJ1-2; D perhaps matches TRBD1 (6 bases). The V gene lost 6 bases and the J gene lost 8 bases, with 19 bases spanning the gap. The CDR3 totals 14 residues. The germline gives CDR1 LNHDA, CDR2 SQIVND (reference sequence). The CDR3 nucleotides read TGTGCCAGTAGACCAGGGACAACCTTAGGCGGCTACACCTTC. The encoded protein is CASRPGTTLGGYTF.

This clone was observed once. The chain uses TRBV5-1 and TRBJ1-4; 7 nucleotides align to TRBD1. Looked up from germline, CDR1 is SGHRS and CDR2 is YFSETQ. Unmatched junction bases numbered 6, after V lost 4 bases and J lost 6 bases. The CDR3 runs 14 residues. The CDR3, as DNA: TGCGCCAGCAGCCCGGACAGGTCAGATGAAAAACTGTTTTTT. Its translation: CASSPDRSDEKLFF. The full variable domain, completed using reference TRBV5-1 and TRBJ1-4, is KAGVTQTPRYLIKTRGQQVTLSCSPISGHRSVSWYQQTPGQGLQFLFEYFSETQRNKGNFPGRFSGRQFSNSRSEMNVSTLELGDSALYLCASSPDRSDEKLFFGSGTQLSVL.